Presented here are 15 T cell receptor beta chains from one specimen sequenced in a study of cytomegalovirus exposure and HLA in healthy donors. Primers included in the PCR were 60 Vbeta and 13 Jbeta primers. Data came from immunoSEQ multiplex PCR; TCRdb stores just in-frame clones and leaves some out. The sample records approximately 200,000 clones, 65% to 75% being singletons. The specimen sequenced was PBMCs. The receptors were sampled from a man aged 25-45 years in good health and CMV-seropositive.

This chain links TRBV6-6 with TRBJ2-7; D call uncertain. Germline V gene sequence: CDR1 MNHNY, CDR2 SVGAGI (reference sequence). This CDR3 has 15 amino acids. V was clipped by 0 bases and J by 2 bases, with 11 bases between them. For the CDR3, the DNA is TGTGCCAGCAGTTACTCGGGCAGCCCAGCCTACGAGCAGTACTTC. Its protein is CASSYSGSPAYEQYF.

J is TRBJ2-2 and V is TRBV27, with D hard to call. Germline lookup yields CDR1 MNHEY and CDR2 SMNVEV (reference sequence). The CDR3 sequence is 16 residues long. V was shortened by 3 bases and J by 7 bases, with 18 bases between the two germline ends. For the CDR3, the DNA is TGTGCCAGCAGTTTTACAGCTGTGGCCCACGACGGGGAGCTGTTTTTT. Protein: CASSFTAVAHDGELFF.

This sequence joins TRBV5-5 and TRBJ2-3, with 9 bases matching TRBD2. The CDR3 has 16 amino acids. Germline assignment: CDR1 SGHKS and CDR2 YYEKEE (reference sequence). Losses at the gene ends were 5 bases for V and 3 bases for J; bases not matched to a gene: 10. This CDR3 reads CASRGEAGGKTDTQYF. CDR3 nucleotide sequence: TGTGCCAGCAGGGGCGAAGCGGGGGGAAAGACAGATACGCAGTATTTT.

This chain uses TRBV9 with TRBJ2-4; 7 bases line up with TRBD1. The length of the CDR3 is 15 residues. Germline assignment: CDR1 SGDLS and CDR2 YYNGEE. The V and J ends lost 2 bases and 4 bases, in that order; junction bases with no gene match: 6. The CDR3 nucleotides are TGTGCCAGCAGCGTGACAGGGAGAGGGAAAAACATTCAGTACTTC. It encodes CASSVTGRGKNIQYF.

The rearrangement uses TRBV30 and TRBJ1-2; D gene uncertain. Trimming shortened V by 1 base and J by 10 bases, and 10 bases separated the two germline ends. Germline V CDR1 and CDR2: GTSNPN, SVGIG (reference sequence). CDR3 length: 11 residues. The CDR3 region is CAWSAVSNYTF. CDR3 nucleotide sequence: TGTGCCTGGAGTGCCGTGAGCAACTACACCTTC.

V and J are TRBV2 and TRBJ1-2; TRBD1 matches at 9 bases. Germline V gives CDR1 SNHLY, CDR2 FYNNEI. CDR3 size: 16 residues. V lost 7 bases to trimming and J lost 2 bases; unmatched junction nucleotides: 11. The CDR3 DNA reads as TGTGCCAGCAATAGCATGGGACAGGGCGGGAACTATGGCTACACCTTC. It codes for CASNSMGQGGNYGYTF.

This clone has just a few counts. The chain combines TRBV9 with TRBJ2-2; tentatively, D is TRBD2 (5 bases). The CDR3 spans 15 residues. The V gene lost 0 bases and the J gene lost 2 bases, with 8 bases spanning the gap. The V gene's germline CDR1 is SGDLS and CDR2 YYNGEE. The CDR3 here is CASSVGTANTGELFF. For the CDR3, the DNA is TGTGCCAGCAGCGTAGGGACTGCTAACACCGGGGAGCTGTTTTTT.

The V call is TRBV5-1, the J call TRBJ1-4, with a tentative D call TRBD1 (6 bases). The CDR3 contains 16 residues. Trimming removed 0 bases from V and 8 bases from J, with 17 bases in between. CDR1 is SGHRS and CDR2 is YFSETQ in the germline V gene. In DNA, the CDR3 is TGCGCCAGCAGCTTGGAAGGCGGGGGGCGAATCGAAAAACTGTTTTTT. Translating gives CASSLEGGGRIEKLFF.

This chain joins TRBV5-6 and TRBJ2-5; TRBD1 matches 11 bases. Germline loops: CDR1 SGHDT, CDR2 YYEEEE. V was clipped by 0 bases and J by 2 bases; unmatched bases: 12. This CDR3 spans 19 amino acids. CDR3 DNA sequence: TGTGCCAGCAGCTTGGTTTACCGGGACAGGGGGTTTGGGCAAGAGACCCAGTACTTC. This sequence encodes CASSLVYRDRGFGQETQYF.

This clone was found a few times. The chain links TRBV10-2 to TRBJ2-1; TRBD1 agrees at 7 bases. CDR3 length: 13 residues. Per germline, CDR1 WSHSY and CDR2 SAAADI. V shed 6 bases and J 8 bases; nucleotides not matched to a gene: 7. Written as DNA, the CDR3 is TGCGCCAGCAGCAGAGACAGGGTTTATGAGCAGTTCTTC. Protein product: CASSRDRVYEQFF.

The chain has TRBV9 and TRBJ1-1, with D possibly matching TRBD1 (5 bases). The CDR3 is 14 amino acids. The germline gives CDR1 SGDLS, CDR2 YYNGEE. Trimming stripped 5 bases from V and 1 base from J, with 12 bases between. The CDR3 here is CASRGPGGNTEAFF. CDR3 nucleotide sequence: TGTGCCAGCAGGGGGCCCGGTGGGAACACTGAAGCTTTCTTT.

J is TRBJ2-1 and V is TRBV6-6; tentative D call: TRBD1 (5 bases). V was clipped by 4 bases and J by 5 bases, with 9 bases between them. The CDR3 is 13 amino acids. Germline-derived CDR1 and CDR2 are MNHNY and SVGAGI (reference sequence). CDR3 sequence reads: CASSWLQDNEQFF. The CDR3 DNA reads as TGTGCCAGCAGTTGGCTACAGGACAATGAGCAGTTCTTC.

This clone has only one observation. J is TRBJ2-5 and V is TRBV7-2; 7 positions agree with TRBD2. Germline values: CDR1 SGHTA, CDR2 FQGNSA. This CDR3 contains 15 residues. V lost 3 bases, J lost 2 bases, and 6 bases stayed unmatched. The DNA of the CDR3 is TGTGCCAGCAGCTTGTATACTAGCGTTCAAGAGACCCAGTACTTC. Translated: CASSLYTSVQETQYF.

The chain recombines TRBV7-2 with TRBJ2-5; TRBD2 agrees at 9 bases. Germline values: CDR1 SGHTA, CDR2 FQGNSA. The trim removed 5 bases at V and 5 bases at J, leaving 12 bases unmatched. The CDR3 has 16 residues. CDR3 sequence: CASSPPAGGGGETQYF. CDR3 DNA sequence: TGTGCCAGCAGCCCCCCGGCGGGGGGGGGCGGTGAGACCCAGTACTTC. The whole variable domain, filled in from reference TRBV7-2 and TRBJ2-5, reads GAGVSQSPSNKVTEKGKDVELRCDPISGHTALYWYRQSLGQGLEFLIYFQGNSAPDKSGLPSDRFSAERTGGSVSTLTIQRTQQEDSAVYLCASSPPAGGGGETQYFGPGTRLLVL.

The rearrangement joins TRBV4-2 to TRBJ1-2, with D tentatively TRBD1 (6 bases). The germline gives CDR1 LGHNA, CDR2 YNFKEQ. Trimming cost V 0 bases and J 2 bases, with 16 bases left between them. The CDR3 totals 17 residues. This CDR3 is CASSQDPLGRGNYGYTF. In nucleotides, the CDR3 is TGTGCCAGCAGCCAAGATCCCTTAGGCAGGGGAAACTATGGCTACACCTTC.